The T cell receptor (beta chain) described here comes from a study of cytomegalovirus exposure and HLA in healthy donors. With 60 Vbeta and 13 Jbeta primers, the PCR was carried out. Repertoires were generated with immunoSEQ multiplex PCR, while TCRdb's copy carries only in-frame clones and drops some. The repertoire consists of about 99,000 clones, with 76% occurring once and the leading ten covering roughly 5.4%. The CDR3 runs 16 residues. Trimming removed 2 bases from V and 4 bases from J, with 12 bases in between. Germline loops: CDR1 SGHVS, CDR2 FQNEAQ. This sequence was found in a woman aged 18 to 35 in good health and CMV-seropositive. J is TRBJ1-6 and V is TRBV7-8; a possible D gene is TRBD1 (5 bases). What was sequenced was PBMCs. The CDR3: CASSLLVDSYNSPLHF. The CDR3 DNA sequence: TGTGCCAGCAGCTTACTCGTCGACAGTTATAATTCACCCCTCCACTTT.